What follows is one T cell receptor (beta chain) and its context. The antigen remains undetermined. These data come from a study of cytomegalovirus exposure and HLA in healthy donors. General study findings and limits: It was found in a later analysis that first-cohort TCR clusters tended to co-occur in the 90 to 150 validation repertoires.

Germline lookup yields CDR1 SGHTA and CDR2 FQGTGA. This CDR3 contains 13 residues. Trimming shortened V by 6 bases and J by 8 bases, and 14 bases separated the two germline ends. Measured with immunoSEQ multiplex PCR; TCRdb has only the in-frame clones, and not every one. The data show tens of thousands of clones, with more than 80% seen just once and around 5.8% held by the top ten. Sequenced: PBMCs. This chain joins TRBV7-3 and TRBJ1-3, with D possibly TRBD1 on 5 matching bases. The TCR comes from a woman under 30 in good health and CMV-seronegative. CDR3 sequence: CASSPTGSDTIYF. The CDR3 nucleotides read TGTGCCAGCAGTCCTACAGGTTCAGACACCATATATTTT.